This T cell receptor beta chain was captured in a study of prognosis after radiotherapy for stage I lung cancer. Study summary: Enrollment began in 2018 and ended in 2019; the enrolled patients had stage I non-small cell lung cancer. Patients were approximately 13 men and 5 to 7 women aged about 53 to 90, median about 70 years. In 3 to 5 fractions, radiotherapy was administered as SBRT with a biologically effective dose of at least 100 Gy.

Per germline, CDR1 LGHDT and CDR2 YNNKEL (reference sequence). The CDR3 length is 12 residues. Between the trimmed V and J ends, which lost 0 bases and 8 bases, there was a span of 6 bases. Genomic DNA served as the source from which two-round multiplex PCR generated TCR beta CDR3 amplicons. For every TRBV and TRBJ gene, a specific primer was used in first-round PCR. Each CDR3 protein is one row after TCRdb ran MiXCR on the multiplex PCR reads. The sample records more than 11,000 distinct CDR3 sequences, 50% being singletons. The source is a donor over 45 with non-small cell lung cancer. The V call is TRBV3-1, the J call TRBJ2-3; D unclear. The sequences come from PBMCs, collected before or after stereotactic body radiation therapy (not recorded which). CDR3 in DNA: TGTGCCAGCAGCCAAGACACCCGTACGCAGTATTTT. It is translated as CASSQDTRTQYF.